This passage covers 24 T cell receptor beta chains from one sample sequenced in a study of blood T cell repertoires in COVID-19. TCRdb keeps only in-frame clones here, not all; method: immunoSEQ multiplex PCR. The repertoire holds roughly 120,000 clones, with 85% as singletons. Sequencing was done on a sample of peripheral blood. The origin of the receptors is a human donor in a cohort sampled during active COVID-19.

The V call is TRBV6-2 or TRBV6-3, the J call TRBJ2-3, with no clear D. V was shortened by 6 bases and J by 6 bases, with 7 bases between the two germline ends. Germline V lookup: CDR1 MNHEY, CDR2 SVGEGT. The CDR3 length is 11 residues. CDR3 protein: CASSHGDTQYF. The CDR3 bases are TGTGCCAGCAGCCACGGGGATACGCAGTATTTT.

CDR3 residues: CASSLSRKEKLFF. In nucleotides, the CDR3 is TGTGCCAGCAGCTTATCGCGAAAGGAAAAACTGTTTTTT. The genes are TRBV7-8 and TRBJ1-4; no clear D. Trimming stripped 2 bases from V and 8 bases from J, with 9 bases between. The CDR3 is made up of 13 amino acids. CDR1 and CDR2 (germline): SGHVS, FQNEAQ.

The rearrangement links TRBV6-1 to TRBJ2-6; maybe TRBD2 (5 bases). Germline V lookup: CDR1 MNHNS, CDR2 SASEGT. There are 15 residues in the CDR3. V lost 2 bases and J lost 4, with 9 bases in between. The CDR3 bases are TGTGCCAGCAGTGAACAGACTACAGGGGCCAACGTCCTGACTTTC. Its translation is CASSEQTTGANVLTF.

This rearrangement joins TRBV24-1 to TRBJ2-2; maybe TRBD2 (5 bases). The CDR3 has 11 amino acids. CDR1 and CDR2 from the germline V gene are KGHDR and SFDVKD. The V end was cut by 9 bases, the J end by 5 bases, with 6 bases between. The CDR3 DNA reads TGTGCCACCGGCGGGACCGGGGAGCTGTTTTTT. The encoded protein is CATGGTGELFF.

Concerning this clone: The same CDR3 arises from other DNA sequences in this sample as well. The gene calls are TRBV4-3 and TRBJ1-1; D is perhaps TRBD1 (5 bases). There are 14 residues in the CDR3. Germline V gene lookup returns CDR1 LGHNA and CDR2 YSLEER. V was shortened by 1 base and J by 4 bases, with 10 bases between the two germline ends. CDR3 in amino acids: CASSQGPGGTEAFF. CDR3 bases: TGCGCCAGCAGCCAAGGGCCGGGGGGCACTGAAGCTTTCTTT.

The chain couples TRBV6-6 to TRBJ1-1; no clear D. The CDR3 extends over 12 amino acids. In germline, CDR1 is MNHNY, CDR2 SVGAGI (reference sequence). V lost 2 bases, J lost 6 bases, and 7 bases lay in between. The CDR3 DNA reads TGTGCCAGCAGTTACGTCGGGTCTGAAGCTTTCTTT. Amino acid sequence: CASSYVGSEAFF.

The chain links TRBV6-2 or TRBV6-3 to TRBJ1-5; D not resolved. Trimming took off 7 bases at V and 0 bases at J, with 22 bases between the two ends. Germline CDR1 reads MNHEY; CDR2 reads SVGEGT. The CDR3 covers 18 residues. The CDR3 is CASTPQDSRYYSNQPQHF. Here the CDR3 DNA reads TGTGCCAGCACCCCGCAGGATTCCCGGTATTATAGCAATCAGCCCCAGCATTTT.

The chain joins TRBV4-1 to TRBJ1-2, with D perhaps matching TRBD1 (5 bases). The V gene lost 1 base and the J gene lost 3 bases, with 15 bases spanning the gap. The CDR3 is 16 residues long. CDR1 MGHRA and CDR2 YSYEKL come from the germline V gene. The chain's CDR3 is CASSQVPSGADYGYTF. CDR3 coding DNA: TGCGCCAGCAGCCAAGTACCTTCTGGGGCGGACTATGGCTACACCTTC.

This chain links TRBV3-1 (or the pseudogene TRBV3-2) with TRBJ1-5; 7 bases line up with TRBD1. Trimming took 3 bases from V and 4 from J; bases not matched to a gene: 0. Germline-derived CDR1 and CDR2 are LGHDT and YNNKEL (reference sequence). CDR3 length: 13 amino acids. The CDR3 DNA is TGTGCCAGCAGCCAGGACAGGAATCAGCCCCAGCATTTT. This encodes CASSQDRNQPQHF.

This chain uses TRBV6-5 with TRBJ1-1, with D possibly being TRBD1 (5 bases). Deletions cut 5 bases from V and 4 bases from J, with 11 bases between. In germline, CDR1 is MNHEY, CDR2 SVGAGI. The CDR3 spans 13 residues. The CDR3 DNA follows: TGTGCCAGCAGTCCCCGGAGGGGCACTGAAGCTTTCTTT. Residues: CASSPRRGTEAFF.

V usage is TRBV18 and J usage is TRBJ2-6, with TRBD2 matching 7 bases. The J segment lost 2 bases and the V segment lost 1 base, leaving 2 bases of the junction unmatched. The CDR3 runs 16 residues. Germline V gene sequence: CDR1 KGHSH, CDR2 LQKENI. As DNA, the CDR3 is TGTGCCAGCTCACCACGGGGGAGGGCTGGGGCCAACGTCCTGACTTTC. Amino acids: CASSPRGRAGANVLTF.

The chain's CDR3 is CASSQRGEQYF. The DNA for the CDR3 is TGCGCCAGCAGCCAAAGGGGGGAGCAGTACTTC. The chain combines TRBV5-1 with TRBJ2-7; TRBD1 might be the D (6 bases). The V gene's germline CDR1 is SGHRS and CDR2 YFSETQ. The CDR3 contains 11 residues. Trimming cost V 4 bases and J 7 bases, with 9 bases left between them.

This chain connects TRBV7-8 to TRBJ2-7; D is perhaps TRBD1 (5 bases). The V end lost 6 bases, the J end lost 3 bases, and 18 bases lay between the germline ends. Germline values: CDR1 SGHVS, CDR2 FQNEAQ. The CDR3 consists of 15 residues. CDR3 sequence: CASRLTGNPHYEQYF. The CDR3 nucleotides read TGTGCCAGCAGACTTACAGGCAACCCTCACTACGAGCAGTACTTC.

This clone was seen a handful of times. This chain links TRBV6-2 or TRBV6-3 with TRBJ1-5; 9 bases are shared with TRBD1. The CDR3 extends over 14 amino acids. Germline-derived CDR1 and CDR2 are MNHEY and SVGEGT. V shed 2 bases and J 7 bases; nucleotides not matched to a gene: 3. CDR3 amino acids: CASSYTGGGQPQHF. The DNA for the CDR3 is TGTGCCAGCAGTTACACAGGGGGCGGCCAGCCCCAGCATTTT.

The rearrangement uses TRBV7-2 and TRBJ1-2, with D hard to call. The CDR3 spans 11 residues. Germline V CDR1 and CDR2: SGHTA, FQGNSA. V lost 11 bases and J 2 bases, leaving 9 bases between the germline ends. DNA for the CDR3: TGTGCCGCCTTCGCGAACTATGGCTACACCTTC. Its protein product is CAAFANYGYTF.

This sequence joins TRBV30 and TRBJ1-5; weak D call: TRBD1 (5 bases). The CDR3 extends over 13 amino acids. The V end was cut by 0 bases, the J end by 2 bases, with 5 bases between. Germline values: CDR1 GTSNPN, CDR2 SVGIG (reference sequence). The CDR3 region is CAWSVQGNQPQHF. DNA of the CDR3: TGTGCCTGGAGTGTACAGGGCAATCAGCCCCAGCATTTT.

The chain combines TRBV11-3 with TRBJ2-2; no clear D gene. V was pared by 5 bases and J by 1 base, with 11 bases between. The CDR3 has 15 residues. Germline V gene sequence: CDR1 SGHNT, CDR2 YENEEA. CDR3: CASSPRQGNTGELFF. CDR3 nucleotides: TGTGCCAGCAGCCCCAGGCAAGGGAACACCGGGGAGCTGTTTTTT.

This CDR3 is CASSYEETQYF. The CDR3 DNA reads as TGTGCCAGCAGTTACGAGGAGACCCAGTACTTC. The V and J genes are TRBV6-5 and TRBJ2-5; D unresolved. The CDR3 sequence is 11 residues long. With 2 bases removed from V and 5 bases from J, the gap between germline ends came to 3 bases. The germline CDR1 and CDR2 sequences are MNHEY and SVGAGI.

A word on this clone: A read error may produce the germline difference seen at one junction end. The chain couples TRBV6-6 to TRBJ2-2; tentative D call: TRBD1 (7 bases). CDR3 length equals 14 residues. Looked up from germline, CDR1 is MNHNY and CDR2 is SVGAGI (reference sequence). The CDR3 DNA reads TGTGCCGGCAGGGTCTCAGGGGGGACCGGGGAGCTGTTTTTT. Its translation: CAGRVSGGTGELFF.

The rearrangement joins TRBV6-2 or TRBV6-3 to TRBJ2-1; D possibly corresponds to TRBD2 (6 bases). Trimming removed 5 bases at V and 4 bases at J, with 9 bases between. The V gene's germline CDR1 is MNHEY and CDR2 SVGEGT. The CDR3 covers 13 residues. The CDR3 protein is CASSPLAYNEQFF. CDR3 coding DNA: TGTGCCAGCAGTCCCCTAGCGTACAATGAGCAGTTCTTC.

The genes are TRBV6-5 and TRBJ2-5; D is possibly TRBD1 (6 bases). Germline-derived CDR1 and CDR2 are MNHEY and SVGAGI. The V and J ends lost 8 bases and 2 bases respectively, with 12 bases between them. The CDR3 covers 13 residues. The chain's CDR3 is CASYLGAQETQYF. Written as DNA, the CDR3 is TGTGCCAGCTACTTGGGGGCGCAAGAGACCCAGTACTTC.

The V gene is TRBV6-5, the J gene TRBJ2-3; 7 bases match TRBD1. The CDR3 extends over 16 amino acids. Germline V gene data show CDR1 as MNHEY and CDR2 as SVGAGI. V was pared by 3 bases and J by 2 bases, with 8 bases of the junction left unmatched. The CDR3 nucleotides are TGTGCCAGCAGTTATTCGAGACAGGGAAACACAGATACGCAGTATTTT. Translated: CASSYSRQGNTDTQYF.

V gene TRBV11-2 combines with J gene TRBJ2-7; possible D gene TRBD1, 5 bases. CDR1 and CDR2 (germline): SGHAT, FQNNGV. The CDR3 is 16 residues long. Trimming removed 1 base at V and 6 bases at J, with 19 bases between. CDR3 residues: CASSLGWAGRSGEQYF. The DNA for the CDR3 is TGTGCCAGCAGCTTAGGGTGGGCAGGGCGGTCGGGCGAGCAGTACTTC.

The chain is built from TRBV12-2 and TRBJ2-2; TRBD2 reflects the table's D call only, with no check against the DNA. TRBV12-2 is a known pseudogene. The CDR3 extends over 19 amino acids. The CDR3 reads CASRLDPDWASGGTGELFF. The CDR3 bases are TGTGCAAGTCGCTTAGATCCGGATTGGGCTAGCGGGGGGACCGGGGAGCTGTTTTTT.